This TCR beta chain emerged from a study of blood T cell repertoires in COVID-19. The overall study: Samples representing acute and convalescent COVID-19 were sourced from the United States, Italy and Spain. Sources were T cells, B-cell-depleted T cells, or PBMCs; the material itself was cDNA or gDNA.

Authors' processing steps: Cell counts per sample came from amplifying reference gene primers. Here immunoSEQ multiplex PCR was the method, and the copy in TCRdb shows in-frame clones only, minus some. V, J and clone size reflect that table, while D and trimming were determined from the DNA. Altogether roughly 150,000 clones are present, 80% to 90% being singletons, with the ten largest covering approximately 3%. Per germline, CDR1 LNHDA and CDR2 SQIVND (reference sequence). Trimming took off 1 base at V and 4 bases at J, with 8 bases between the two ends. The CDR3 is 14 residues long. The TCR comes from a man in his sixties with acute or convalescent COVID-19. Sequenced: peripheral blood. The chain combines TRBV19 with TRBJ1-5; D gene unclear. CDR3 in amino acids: CASSIGQINQPQHF. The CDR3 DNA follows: TGTGCCAGTAGTATAGGCCAGATAAATCAGCCCCAGCATTTT.